This TCR beta chain comes out of a study of blood T cells in healthy people across ages. Study outcomes and limitations: What prevented conclusive comparison of naive and antigen-experienced cells was that PBMCs were unsorted.

A word on this clonotype: Its antigen is undetermined.

A sample-barcoded 5' primer and a J-beta primer mix were used in a second PCR of roughly 7 to 12 cycles. Each cDNA molecule received a tag from a template-switch adaptor that had 12 random nucleotides. TCRdb used MiXCR to reprocess the 5' RACE reads, holding one entry per CDR3 protein. The sample has approximately 790,000 distinct CDR3 sequences; approximately 59% are singletons. Trimming removed 2 bases at V and 8 bases at J, with 16 bases between. The germline gives CDR1 DFQATT, CDR2 SNEGSKA (reference sequence). The CDR3 is 14 amino acids. The chain carries TRBV20-1 and TRBJ2-1; D is uncertain. The sequencing input was blood. The TCR comes from a man in his thirties or forties in good health. This CDR3 is CSARMTHYSHEQFF. CDR3 sequence (DNA): TGCAGTGCTAGAATGACGCATTACAGCCATGAGCAGTTCTTC.